This TCR beta chain derives from a study of T cells in Graves' hyperthyroidism and ophthalmopathy. Background on the study: At initial diagnosis, before any treatment had begun, peripheral blood was obtained.

This clonotype has a count of ten or more. Per germline, CDR1 SNHLY and CDR2 FYNNEI. The length of the CDR3 is 15 residues. J lost 5 bases, V lost 6 bases, and 9 bases had no gene match. Amplified regions were TCR beta CDR3 sequences from RNA transcripts. HTBI primers were the set used in a first-round RT-PCR of the TCR CDR3. One entry per CDR3 protein, called by TCRdb with MiXCR from the multiplex PCR reads. Of approximately 710,000 distinct CDR3 sequences listed, around 16% are singletons. The sample was blood. V is TRBV2 and J is TRBJ2-7; TRBD1 matches at 11 bases. The TCR originated in a man over 45 with Graves' hyperthyroidism. CDR3 region: CASSRDRGSLNEQYF. CDR3 DNA: TGTGCCAGCAGCCGGGACAGGGGGTCCCTGAACGAGCAGTACTTC.